The following is a T cell receptor (beta chain) sequence with its context. The target antigen is unknown. The record originates from a study of cytomegalovirus exposure and HLA in healthy donors. Study-wide results and caveats: Donors were assumed by presence/absence analyses to have roughly uniform sequencing depth.

Unmatched junction bases numbered 8, after V lost 0 bases and J lost 5 bases. The CDR3 is 16 amino acids. In germline, CDR1 is KGHSH, CDR2 LQKENI. PCR was performed using 60 Vbeta and 13 Jbeta primers. Original processing notes: In a later analysis, 75 million to 85 million unique TCR beta chains included roughly 11 million shared by two or more donors. Sequenced by immunoSEQ multiplex PCR; TCRdb stores in-frame clones only, minus some. Clone size and the V and J calls come from that table; the DNA yielded D and trimming. The table has more than 130,000 clones, roughly 79% seen once. This chain connects TRBV18 to TRBJ2-3; 7 bases line up with TRBD2. The receptor was derived from a male donor in good health and CMV-seronegative. Sequenced: PBMCs. CDR3 sequence reads: CASSPPMSSGEDTQYF. CDR3 DNA: TGTGCCAGCTCACCACCGATGTCTAGCGGTGAAGATACGCAGTATTTT.